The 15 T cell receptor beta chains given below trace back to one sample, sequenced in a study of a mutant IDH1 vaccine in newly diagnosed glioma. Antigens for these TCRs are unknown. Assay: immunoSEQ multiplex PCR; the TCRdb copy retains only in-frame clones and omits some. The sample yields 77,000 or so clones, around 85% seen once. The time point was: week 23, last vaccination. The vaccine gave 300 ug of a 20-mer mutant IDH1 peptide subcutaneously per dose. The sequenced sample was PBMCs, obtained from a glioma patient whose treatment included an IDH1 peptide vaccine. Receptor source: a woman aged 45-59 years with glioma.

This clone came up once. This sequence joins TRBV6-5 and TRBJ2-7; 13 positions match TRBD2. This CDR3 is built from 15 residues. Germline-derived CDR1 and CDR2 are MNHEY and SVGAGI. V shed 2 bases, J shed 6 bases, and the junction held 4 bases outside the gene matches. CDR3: CASSYGTSGIGEQYF. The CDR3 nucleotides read TGTGCCAGCAGTTACGGGACTAGCGGGATCGGCGAGCAGTACTTC.

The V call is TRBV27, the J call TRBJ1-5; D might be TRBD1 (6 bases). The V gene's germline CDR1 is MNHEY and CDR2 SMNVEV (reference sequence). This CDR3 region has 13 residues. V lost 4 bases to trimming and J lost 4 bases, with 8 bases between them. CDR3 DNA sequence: TGTGCCAGCAGTTGGGGGCGGAATCAGCCCCAGCATTTT. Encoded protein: CASSWGRNQPQHF.

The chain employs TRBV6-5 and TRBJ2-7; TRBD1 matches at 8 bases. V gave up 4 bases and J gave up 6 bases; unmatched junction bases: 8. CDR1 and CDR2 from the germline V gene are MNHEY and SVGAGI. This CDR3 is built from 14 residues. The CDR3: CASSSPSGGREQYF. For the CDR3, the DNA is TGTGCCAGCAGTTCCCCTTCAGGGGGCCGCGAGCAGTACTTC.

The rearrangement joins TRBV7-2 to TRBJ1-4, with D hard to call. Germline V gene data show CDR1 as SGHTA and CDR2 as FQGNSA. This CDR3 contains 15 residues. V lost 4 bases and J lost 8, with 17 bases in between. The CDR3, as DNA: TGTGCCAGCAGCTCGAGGACGGCTACGTGGGAAAAACTGTTTTTT. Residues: CASSSRTATWEKLFF.

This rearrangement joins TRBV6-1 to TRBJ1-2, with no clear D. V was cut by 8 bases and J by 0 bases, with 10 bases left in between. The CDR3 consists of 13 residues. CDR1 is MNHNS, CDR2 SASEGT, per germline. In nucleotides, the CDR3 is TGTGCCAGCCACCTTTCGACTAACTATGGCTACACCTTC. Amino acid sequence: CASHLSTNYGYTF.

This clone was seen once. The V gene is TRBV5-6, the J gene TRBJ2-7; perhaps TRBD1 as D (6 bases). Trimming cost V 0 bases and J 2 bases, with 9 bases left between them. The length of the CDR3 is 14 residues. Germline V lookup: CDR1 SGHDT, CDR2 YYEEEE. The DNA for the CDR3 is TGTGCCAGCAGCTTGGAGGCAGGGGCCTACGAGCAGTACTTC. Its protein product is CASSLEAGAYEQYF.

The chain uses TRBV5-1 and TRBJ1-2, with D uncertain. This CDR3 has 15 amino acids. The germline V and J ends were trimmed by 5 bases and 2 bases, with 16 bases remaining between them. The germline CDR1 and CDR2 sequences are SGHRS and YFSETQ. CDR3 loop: CASRYGPEANYGYTF. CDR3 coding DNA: TGCGCCAGCAGATATGGGCCGGAGGCCAACTATGGCTACACCTTC.

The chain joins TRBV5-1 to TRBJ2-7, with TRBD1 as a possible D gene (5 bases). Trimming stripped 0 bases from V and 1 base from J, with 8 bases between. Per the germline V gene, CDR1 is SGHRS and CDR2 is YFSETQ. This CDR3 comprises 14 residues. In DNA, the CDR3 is TGCGCCAGCAGCTTGGAGGGGATTTCCTACGAGCAGTACTTC. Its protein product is CASSLEGISYEQYF.

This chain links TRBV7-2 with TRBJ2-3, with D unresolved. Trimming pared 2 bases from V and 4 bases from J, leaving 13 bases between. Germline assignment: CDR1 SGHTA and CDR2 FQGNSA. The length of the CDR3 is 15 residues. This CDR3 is CASSLRLGSPDTQYF. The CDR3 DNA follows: TGTGCCAGCAGCTTAAGGTTGGGCTCCCCAGATACGCAGTATTTT.

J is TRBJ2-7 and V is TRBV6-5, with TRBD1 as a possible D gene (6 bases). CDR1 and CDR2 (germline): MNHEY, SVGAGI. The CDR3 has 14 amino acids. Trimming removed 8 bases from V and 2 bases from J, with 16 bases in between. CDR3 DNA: TGTGCCAGCCTCTCAAGGGACAACCCCTACGAGCAGTACTTC. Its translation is CASLSRDNPYEQYF.

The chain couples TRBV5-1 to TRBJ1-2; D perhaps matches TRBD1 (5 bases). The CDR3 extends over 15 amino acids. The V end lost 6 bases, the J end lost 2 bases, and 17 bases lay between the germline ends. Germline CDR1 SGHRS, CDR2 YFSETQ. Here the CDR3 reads CASNPGETANYGYTF. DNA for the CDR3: TGCGCCAGCAACCCGGGGGAGACAGCCAACTATGGCTACACCTTC.

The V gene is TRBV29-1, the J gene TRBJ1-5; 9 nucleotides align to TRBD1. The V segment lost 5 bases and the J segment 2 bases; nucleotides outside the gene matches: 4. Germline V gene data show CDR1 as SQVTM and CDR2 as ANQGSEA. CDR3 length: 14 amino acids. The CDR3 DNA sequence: TGCAGCGTTCAGGGACAGGGAGGCAATCAGCCCCAGCATTTT. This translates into CSVQGQGGNQPQHF.

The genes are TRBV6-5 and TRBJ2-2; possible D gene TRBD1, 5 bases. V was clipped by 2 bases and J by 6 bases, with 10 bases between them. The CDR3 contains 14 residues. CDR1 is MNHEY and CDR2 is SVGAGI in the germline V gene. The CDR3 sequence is CASSYRGGAGELFF. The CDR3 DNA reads TGTGCCAGCAGTTACAGGGGCGGCGCCGGGGAGCTGTTTTTT.

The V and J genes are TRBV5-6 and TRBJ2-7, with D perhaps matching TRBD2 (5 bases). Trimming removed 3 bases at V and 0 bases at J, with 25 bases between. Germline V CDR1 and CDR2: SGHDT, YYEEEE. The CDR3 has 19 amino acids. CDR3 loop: CASSSPRPPWGESSYEQYF. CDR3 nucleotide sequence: TGTGCCAGCAGCTCCCCCCGACCTCCGTGGGGAGAGAGCTCCTACGAGCAGTACTTC.

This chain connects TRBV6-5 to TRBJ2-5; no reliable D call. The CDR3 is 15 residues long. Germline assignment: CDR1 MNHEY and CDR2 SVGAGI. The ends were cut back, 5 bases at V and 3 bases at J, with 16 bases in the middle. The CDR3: CASSNRNRPKETQYF. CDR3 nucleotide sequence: TGTGCCAGCAGTAATCGAAATCGCCCTAAAGAGACCCAGTACTTC.